These 9 T cell receptor beta chains came from one sample sequenced in a study of OX40 agonist ivuxolimab in advanced cancers. Repertoires were generated with immunoSEQ multiplex PCR, while TCRdb's copy carries only in-frame clones and drops some. The sample holds roughly 66,000 clones; 75% to 85% are singletons and the top ten take 0.6% to 0.8%. Source: CD4+ or CD8+ T cells sorted from blood, taken in a trial of the OX40 agonist ivuxolimab. The source of these receptors is an adult with an advanced solid tumor such as melanoma, head and neck, liver or kidney cancer.

The rearrangement links TRBV9 to TRBJ2-1, with D possibly TRBD2 on 5 matching bases. Germline CDR1 reads SGDLS; CDR2 reads YYNGEE. V was shortened by 3 bases and J by 0 bases, with 13 bases between the two germline ends. CDR3 length equals 16 residues. CDR3 bases: TGTGCCAGCAGCGGGGAAGCGGTGAGCTCCTACAATGAGCAGTTCTTC. This translates into CASSGEAVSSYNEQFF.

The chain uses TRBV7-2 and TRBJ2-1; D possibly corresponds to TRBD1 (5 bases). The CDR3 sequence is 16 residues long. The germline V gene has CDR1 SGHTA and CDR2 FQGNSA. V dropped 3 bases and J dropped 0 bases, with 12 bases sitting between them. This CDR3 reads CASSLVGASSYNEQFF. DNA for the CDR3: TGTGCCAGCAGCTTGGTAGGGGCGAGCTCCTACAATGAGCAGTTCTTC. The complete variable domain, with remaining parts taken from reference TRBV7-2 and TRBJ2-1, reads GAGVSQSPSNKVTEKGKDVELRCDPISGHTALYWYRQSLGQGLEFLIYFQGNSAPDKSGLPSDRFSAERTGGSVSTLTIQRTQQEDSAVYLCASSLVGASSYNEQFFGPGTRLTVL.

The chain has TRBV19 and TRBJ2-2; 10 nucleotides align to TRBD1. The CDR3 loop spans 14 amino acids. Trimming removed 9 bases from V and 3 bases from J; junction bases left unmatched: 4. Germline CDR1 LNHDA, CDR2 SQIVND (reference sequence). In nucleotides, the CDR3 is TGTGCCAGCGGGACAGGGGAGTACACCGGGGAGCTGTTTTTT. It yields the protein CASGTGEYTGELFF.

The chain carries TRBV2 and TRBJ1-1; D possibly corresponds to TRBD1 (5 bases). Trimming took off 4 bases at V and 3 bases at J, with 9 bases between the two ends. Germline CDR1 and CDR2: SNHLY and FYNNEI. The CDR3 contains 13 residues. CDR3 bases: TGTGCCAGCAGTGTTGGAGGGGACACTGAAGCTTTCTTT. Encoded protein: CASSVGGDTEAFF.

The rearrangement joins TRBV2 to TRBJ2-1; D is perhaps TRBD1 or TRBD2 (6 bases each). The V and J ends lost 2 bases and 8 bases respectively, with 16 bases between them. The CDR3 runs to 15 residues. Germline-derived CDR1 and CDR2 are SNHLY and FYNNEI. For the CDR3, the DNA is TGTGCCAGCAGTGAACTAGGGGGGCGATGGGATGAGCAGTTCTTC. Translating it yields CASSELGGRWDEQFF.

J is TRBJ2-3 and V is TRBV6-4, with D possibly TRBD2 on 5 matching bases. Germline V gene lookup returns CDR1 MRHNA and CDR2 SNTAGT. The V and J ends lost 3 bases and 1 base respectively, with 11 bases between them. This CDR3 is 15 amino acids long. This CDR3 reads CASSEWLAGTDTQYF. The CDR3 nucleotides read TGTGCCAGCAGTGAGTGGCTAGCTGGCACAGATACGCAGTATTTT.

V usage is TRBV19 and J usage is TRBJ1-2; D perhaps matches TRBD1 (6 bases). Per the germline V gene, CDR1 is LNHDA and CDR2 is SQIVND (reference sequence). This CDR3 has 15 residues. The ends were cut back, 7 bases at V and 5 bases at J, with 20 bases in the middle. The CDR3 region is CASNSDPGEGYGYTF. In DNA form, the CDR3 reads TGTGCCAGTAACTCGGACCCAGGGGAGGGGTATGGCTACACCTTC.

The CDR3 protein is CATQGGEIPNQPQHF. The CDR3 nucleotides are TGTGCCACTCAGGGGGGAGAGATCCCCAATCAGCCCCAGCATTTT. The chain combines TRBV2 with TRBJ1-5, with 7 bases identical to TRBD1. The CDR3 covers 15 residues. CDR1 and CDR2 (germline): SNHLY, FYNNEI. After removal of 10 bases from V and 3 bases from J, the junction contained 12 bases not matched to a gene.

The chain combines TRBV19 with TRBJ1-2; possible D gene TRBD1, 6 bases. The CDR3 loop spans 14 amino acids. Germline-derived CDR1 and CDR2 are LNHDA and SQIVND (reference sequence). V was trimmed by 5 bases and J by 2 bases, leaving 12 bases between them. CDR3 in DNA: TGTGCCAGTAGTTCCCCGGACAGAAACTATGGCTACACCTTC. Protein product: CASSSPDRNYGYTF.